This T cell receptor (beta chain) was identified during a study of T cell clonality in common variable immunodeficiency. Only in-frame clones appear in the TCRdb table, and some are missing; sequencing was by immunoSEQ multiplex PCR. This table holds roughly 32,000 clones with no singletons; the top ten claim 4% to 5%. Caucasian heritage predominated among both patients and controls. Study conclusions and caveats: Compared with controls, CVID subjects had fewer shared TCRbeta clones. Authors noted CVID clonality's cause needs subpopulation repertoire sequencing. CVID subjects showed higher TCRbeta clonality than healthy controls.

This clone was seen at least ten times. The antigen is unknown. The receptor comes from a person aged 18 to 75 in good health. Sequenced sample: peripheral blood mononuclear cells.

Incomplete CDR3 DNA: TGTGCCAGCAGTGAATATACGGGTTACGAG. This encodes CASSEYTGYE. The whole CDR3 reads CASSEYTGYEQYF. V gene TRBV6-1 combines with J gene TRBJ2-7; D gene ambiguous. The CDR3 end is not reached by the read, which stops 3 residues before it; the germline J gene fills it in. CDR1 is MNHNS, CDR2 SASEGT, per germline. The length of the CDR3 is 13 residues. Trimming removed 2 bases from V and 4 bases from J, with 9 bases in between.